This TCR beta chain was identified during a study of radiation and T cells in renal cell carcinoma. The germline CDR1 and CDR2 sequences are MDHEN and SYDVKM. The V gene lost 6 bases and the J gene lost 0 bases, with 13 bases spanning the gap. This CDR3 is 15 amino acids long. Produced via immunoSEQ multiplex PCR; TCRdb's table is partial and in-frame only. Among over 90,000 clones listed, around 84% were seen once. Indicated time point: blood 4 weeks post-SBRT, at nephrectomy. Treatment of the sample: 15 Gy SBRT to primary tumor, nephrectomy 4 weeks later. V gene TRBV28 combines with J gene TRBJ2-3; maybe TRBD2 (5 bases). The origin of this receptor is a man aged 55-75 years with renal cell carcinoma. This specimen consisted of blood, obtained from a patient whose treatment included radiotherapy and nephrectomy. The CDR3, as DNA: TGTGCCAGCAGGAGTTACGGACTGAGCACAGATACGCAGTATTTT. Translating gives CASRSYGLSTDTQYF.